This is a list of T cell receptor beta chains from one sample in a study of blood T cell repertoires in COVID-19. Repertoires were generated with immunoSEQ multiplex PCR, while TCRdb's copy carries only in-frame clones and drops some. The sample lists 200,000 to 300,000 clones; 80% to 90% were seen once. The sample comprised peripheral blood. These receptors were obtained from a woman aged 45-65 years with acute or convalescent COVID-19. The CDR3 runs from the conserved cysteine through the conserved F or W. The D gene is left open where the match is weak. Not every row has a clone size; where given, it reads once, few, many or a size class.

D	size	V	J	CDR3	DNA
NA	NA	TRBV29-1	TRBJ2-3	CSVEARGLTDTQYF	TGCAGCGTTGAAGCGCGCGGCCTCACAGATACGCAGTATTTT
TRBD1	NA	TRBV28	TRBJ2-1	CASSRPGQGYNEQFF	TGTGCCAGCAGTAGGCCGGGACAGGGCTACAATGAGCAGTTCTTC
TRBD2	NA	TRBV7-6	TRBJ2-3	CASSLALAGESRTDTQYF	TGTGCCAGCAGCTTAGCCCTAGCGGGAGAATCTCGCACAGATACGCAGTATTTT
NA	NA	TRBV9	TRBJ2-2	CASSAPPGSANTGELFF	TGTGCCAGCAGCGCTCCCCCGGGGTCAGCGAACACCGGGGAGCTGTTTTTT
NA	once	TRBV6-6	TRBJ2-7	CASSYPGTTEQYF	TGTGCCAGCAGTTACCCTGGGACAACAGAGCAGTACTTC
NA	NA	TRBV7-2	TRBJ2-5	CASSLGSRQETQYF	TGTGCCAGCAGCTTAGGGTCCAGACAAGAGACCCAGTACTTC
TRBD2	NA	TRBV29-1	TRBJ2-1	CSARGTSSYNEQFF	TGCAGCGCCCGCGGGACTAGCTCCTACAATGAGCAGTTCTTC
TRBD2	NA	TRBV5-4	TRBJ2-2	CASSRTSGRAGELFF	TGTGCCAGCAGCCGGACTAGCGGGAGGGCCGGGGAGCTGTTTTTT
NA	once	TRBV28	TRBJ2-2	CASSLPGGPGELFF	TGTGCCAGCAGTTTACCAGGGGGGCCCGGGGAGCTGTTTTTT
NA	NA	TRBV6-5	TRBJ1-1	CASSNQGRGTEAFF	TGTGCCAGCAGTAACCAGGGGAGGGGCACTGAAGCTTTCTTT
NA	NA	TRBV27	TRBJ2-5	CASSLWPQETQYF	TGTGCCAGCAGTTTATGGCCCCAAGAGACCCAGTACTTC
TRBD1	NA	TRBV7-9	TRBJ2-4	CASSPPGQGNIQYF	TGTGCCAGCAGCCCCCCGGGACAGGGAAACATTCAGTACTTC
NA	NA	TRBV12-3/TRBV12-4	TRBJ2-7	CASSLRQGGEQYF	TGTGCCAGCAGTTTACGTCAGGGGGGCGAGCAGTACTTC
TRBD1	few	TRBV3-1/TRBV3-2	TRBJ1-2	CASSQGQGDYGYTF	TGTGCCAGCAGCCAAGGACAGGGTGACTATGGCTACACCTTC
TRBD1	NA	TRBV7-8	TRBJ1-5	CASSSLRDRGGNQPQHF	TGTGCCAGCAGCTCCCTCAGGGACAGGGGTGGAAATCAGCCCCAGCATTTT
NA	NA	TRBV9	TRBJ1-4	CASSPHGGASNEKLFF	TGTGCCAGCAGCCCCCATGGAGGGGCTTCTAATGAAAAACTGTTTTTT
NA	NA	TRBV7-9	TRBJ2-1	CASSLGTYNEQFF	TGTGCCAGCAGCCTCGGGACATACAATGAGCAGTTCTTC
NA	once	TRBV20-1	TRBJ2-5	CSGKRETQYF	TGCAGTGGTAAACGGGAGACCCAGTACTTC
NA	NA	TRBV6-5	TRBJ2-1	CASRPGSHNEQFF	TGTGCCAGCAGACCGGGATCCCACAATGAGCAGTTCTTC
TRBD1	NA	TRBV7-2	TRBJ1-2	CASSPAGTAVYGYTF	TGTGCCAGCAGCCCGGCCGGGACAGCGGTTTATGGCTACACCTTC
TRBD2	NA	TRBV28	TRBJ2-5	CASSLGGWETQYF	TGTGCCAGCAGTTTGGGGGGGTGGGAGACCCAGTACTTC
TRBD2	NA	TRBV10-3	TRBJ2-1	CAMGSGRTYNEQFF	TGTGCCATGGGGAGCGGGAGAACCTACAATGAGCAGTTCTTC
TRBD2	once	TRBV7-8	TRBJ2-3	CASSPRTSPDTQYF	TGTGCCAGCAGCCCTAGGACTAGCCCAGATACGCAGTATTTT
NA	once	TRBV19	TRBJ1-5	CASTPQGSNQPQHF	TGTGCCAGTACCCCACAGGGAAGCAATCAGCCCCAGCATTTT
NA	NA	TRBV5-6	TRBJ2-3	CASNIAGVGTDTQYF	TGTGCCAGCAATATCGCAGGGGTGGGAACAGATACGCAGTATTTT
NA	NA	TRBV18	TRBJ2-7	CASSPLQRYEQYF	TGTGCCAGCTCACCTCTACAGAGATACGAGCAGTACTTC
TRBD1	once	TRBV19	TRBJ2-1	CASSIQGAPNEQFF	TGTGCCAGTAGTATCCAGGGGGCGCCCAATGAGCAGTTCTTC
TRBD2	NA	TRBV4-2	TRBJ2-3	CASSQDFGLAGNVDTQYF	TGTGCCAGCAGCCAAGACTTCGGACTAGCGGGAAATGTAGATACGCAGTATTTT
TRBD2	NA	TRBV9	TRBJ2-1	CASSPRTSGDNEQFF	TGTGCCAGCAGCCCCCGGACTAGCGGGGACAATGAGCAGTTCTTC
NA	NA	TRBV27	TRBJ2-5	CASTPSRTAQETQYF	TGTGCCAGCACCCCCTCCAGGACAGCTCAAGAGACCCAGTACTTC
TRBD1	NA	TRBV6-6	TRBJ2-7	CASKATDRDSTEQYF	TGTGCCAGCAAAGCAACGGACAGGGATTCAACCGAGCAGTACTTC
NA	once	TRBV20-1	TRBJ2-7	CSVREIYEQYF	TGCAGTGTTAGGGAGATATACGAGCAGTACTTC
NA	once	TRBV5-1	TRBJ1-1	CASSLAGGAEAFF	TGCGCCAGCAGCTTGGCGGGGGGGGCCGAAGCTTTCTTT
TRBD1	NA	TRBV28	TRBJ1-2	CASKRDRGYGYTF	TGTGCCAGCAAACGGGACAGGGGATATGGCTACACCTTC
TRBD1	NA	TRBV3-1/TRBV3-2	TRBJ1-1	CASRVGQLAAEAFF	TGTGCCAGCAGAGTGGGACAGCTGGCCGCTGAAGCTTTCTTT
NA	NA	TRBV5-5	TRBJ2-7	CASRIDRAYEQYF	TGTGCCAGCAGGATCGACAGAGCCTACGAGCAGTACTTC
NA	once	TRBV27	TRBJ2-7	CASSPDDRGIGEQYF	TGTGCCAGCAGTCCCGACGACCGGGGGATTGGAGAGCAGTACTTC
NA	NA	TRBV6-2/TRBV6-3	TRBJ1-2	CASSQGFYGYTF	TGTGCCAGCAGTCAGGGATTCTATGGCTACACCTTC
TRBD1	NA	TRBV7-2	TRBJ1-5	CASSSRTGSNQPQHF	TGTGCCAGCAGCTCAAGGACAGGGAGCAATCAGCCCCAGCATTTT
NA	few	TRBV18	TRBJ2-6	CASSPPVTGANVLTF	TGTGCCAGCTCACCACCTGTCACTGGGGCCAACGTCCTGACTTTC
NA	NA	TRBV28	TRBJ1-4	CASSFVGAGEKLFF	TGTGCCAGCAGTTTTGTAGGGGCCGGTGAAAAACTGTTTTTT
NA	NA	TRBV4-3	TRBJ1-2	CASSQELSRGVINYGYTF	TGCGCCAGCAGCCAAGAACTGTCCCGGGGGGTGATTAACTATGGCTACACCTTC
TRBD1	NA	TRBV28	TRBJ2-1	CASAGTGFFSSYNEQFF	TGTGCCAGCGCAGGGACAGGGTTTTTTAGCTCCTACAATGAGCAGTTCTTC
NA	NA	TRBV14	TRBJ2-1	CASSPTYRYNEQFF	TGTGCCAGCAGCCCGACTTACAGGTACAATGAGCAGTTCTTC
TRBD2	NA	TRBV29-1	TRBJ2-3	CSATGTSGRFSHTQYF	TGCAGCGCCACCGGGACTAGCGGGAGATTTTCACATACGCAGTATTTT
NA	NA	TRBV6-5	TRBJ2-7	CASRLGGSYEQYF	TGTGCCAGCAGATTGGGCGGGTCCTACGAGCAGTACTTC